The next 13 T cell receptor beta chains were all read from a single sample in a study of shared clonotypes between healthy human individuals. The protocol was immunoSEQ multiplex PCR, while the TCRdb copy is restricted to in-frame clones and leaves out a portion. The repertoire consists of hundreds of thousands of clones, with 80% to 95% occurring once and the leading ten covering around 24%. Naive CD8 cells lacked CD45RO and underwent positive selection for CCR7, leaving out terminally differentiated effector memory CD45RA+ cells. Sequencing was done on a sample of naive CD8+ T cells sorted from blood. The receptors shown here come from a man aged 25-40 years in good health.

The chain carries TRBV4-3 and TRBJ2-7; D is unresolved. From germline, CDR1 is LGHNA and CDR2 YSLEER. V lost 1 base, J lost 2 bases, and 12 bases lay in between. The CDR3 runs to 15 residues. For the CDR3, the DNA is TGCGCCAGCAGCCAAGGGCACCGTGTCCCCTACGAGCAGTACTTC. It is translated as CASSQGHRVPYEQYF.

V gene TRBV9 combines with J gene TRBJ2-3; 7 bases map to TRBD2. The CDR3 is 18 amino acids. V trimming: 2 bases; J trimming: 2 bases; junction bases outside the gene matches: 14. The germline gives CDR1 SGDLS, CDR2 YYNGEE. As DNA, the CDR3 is TGTGCCAGCAGCGTCGACCCCTACTCTAGCGGCAACACAGATACGCAGTATTTT. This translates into CASSVDPYSSGNTDTQYF.

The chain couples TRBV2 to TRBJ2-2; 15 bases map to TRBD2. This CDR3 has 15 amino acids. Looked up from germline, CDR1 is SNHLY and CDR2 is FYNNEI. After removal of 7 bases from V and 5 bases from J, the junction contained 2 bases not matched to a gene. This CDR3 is CASMGTSGRTGELFF. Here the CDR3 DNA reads TGTGCCAGCATGGGGACTAGCGGGAGGACCGGGGAGCTGTTTTTT.

CDR3 region: CAWSVMGTGELFF. The CDR3, as DNA: TGTGCCTGGAGTGTCATGGGTACCGGGGAGCTGTTTTTT. The chain joins TRBV30 to TRBJ2-2, with D hard to call. The germline V and J ends were trimmed by 0 bases and 5 bases, with 7 bases remaining between them. CDR1 GTSNPN and CDR2 SVGIG come from the germline V gene (reference sequence). The CDR3 extends over 13 amino acids. Variable domain in full (rest from reference TRBV30 and TRBJ2-2): SQTIHQWPATLVQPVGSPLSLECTVEGTSNPNLYWYRQAAGRGLQLLFYSVGIGQISSEVPQNLSASRPQDRQFILSSKKLLLSDSGFYLCAWSVMGTGELFFGEGSRLTVL.

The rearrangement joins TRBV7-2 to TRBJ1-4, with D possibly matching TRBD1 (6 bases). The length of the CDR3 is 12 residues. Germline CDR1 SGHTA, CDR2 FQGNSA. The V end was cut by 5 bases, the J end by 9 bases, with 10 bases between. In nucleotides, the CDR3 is TGTGCCAGCAGCCCCGGGGGCAAAAAACTGTTTTTT. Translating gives CASSPGGKKLFF.

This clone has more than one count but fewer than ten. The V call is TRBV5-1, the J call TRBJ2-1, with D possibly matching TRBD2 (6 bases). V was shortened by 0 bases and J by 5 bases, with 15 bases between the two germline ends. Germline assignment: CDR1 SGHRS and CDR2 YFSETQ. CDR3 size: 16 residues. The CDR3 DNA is TGCGCCAGCAGCTTGGCTCTAGCGCGAAACCACAATGAGCAGTTCTTC. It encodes CASSLALARNHNEQFF. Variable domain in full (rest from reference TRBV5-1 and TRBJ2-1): KAGVTQTPRYLIKTRGQQVTLSCSPISGHRSVSWYQQTPGQGLQFLFEYFSETQRNKGNFPGRFSGRQFSNSRSEMNVSTLELGDSALYLCASSLALARNHNEQFFGPGTRLTVL.

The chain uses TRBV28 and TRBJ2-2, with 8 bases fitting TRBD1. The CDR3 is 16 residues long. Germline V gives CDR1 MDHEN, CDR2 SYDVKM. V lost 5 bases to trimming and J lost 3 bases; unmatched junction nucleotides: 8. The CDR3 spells CASSPGQGAYTGELFF. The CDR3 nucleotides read TGTGCCAGCAGTCCAGGACAGGGAGCATACACCGGGGAGCTGTTTTTT.

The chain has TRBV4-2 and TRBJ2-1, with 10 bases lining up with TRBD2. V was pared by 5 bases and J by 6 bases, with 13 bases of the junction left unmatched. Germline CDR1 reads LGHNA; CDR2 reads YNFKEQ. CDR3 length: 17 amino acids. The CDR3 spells CASSDDATSGTINEQFF. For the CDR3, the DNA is TGTGCCAGCAGCGACGACGCTACTAGCGGGACTATCAATGAGCAGTTCTTC.

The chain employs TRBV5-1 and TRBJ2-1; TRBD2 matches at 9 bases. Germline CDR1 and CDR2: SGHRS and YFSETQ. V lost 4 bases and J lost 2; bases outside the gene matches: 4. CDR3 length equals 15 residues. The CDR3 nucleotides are TGCGCCAGCAGCCCTAGCGGGACCGCCTACAATGAGCAGTTCTTC. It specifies CASSPSGTAYNEQFF.

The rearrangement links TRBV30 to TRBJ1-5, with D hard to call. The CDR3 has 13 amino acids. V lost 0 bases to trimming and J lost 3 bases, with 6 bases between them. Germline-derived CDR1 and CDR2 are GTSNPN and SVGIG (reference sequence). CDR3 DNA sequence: TGTGCCTGGAGTGTACAGCACAATCAGCCCCAGCATTTT. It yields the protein CAWSVQHNQPQHF.

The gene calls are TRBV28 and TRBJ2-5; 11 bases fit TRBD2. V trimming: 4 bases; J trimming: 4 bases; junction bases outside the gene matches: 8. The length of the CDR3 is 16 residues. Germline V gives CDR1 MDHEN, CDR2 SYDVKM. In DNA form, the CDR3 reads TGTGCCAGCAGTTGGGGAACTAGCGGGAGCCGAGAGACCCAGTACTTC. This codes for CASSWGTSGSRETQYF.

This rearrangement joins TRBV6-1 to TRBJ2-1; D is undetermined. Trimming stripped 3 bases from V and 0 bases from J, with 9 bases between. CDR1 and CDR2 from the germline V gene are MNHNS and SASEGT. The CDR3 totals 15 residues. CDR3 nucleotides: TGTGCCAGCAGTGATGACTGGAGCTCCTACAATGAGCAGTTCTTC. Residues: CASSDDWSSYNEQFF.

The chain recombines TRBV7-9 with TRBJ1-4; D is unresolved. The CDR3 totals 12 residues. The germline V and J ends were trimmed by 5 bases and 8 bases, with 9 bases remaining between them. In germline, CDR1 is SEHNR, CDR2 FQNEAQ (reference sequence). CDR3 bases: TGTGCCAGCAGCCTCGGTAGAGAAAAACTGTTTTTT. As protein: CASSLGREKLFF.